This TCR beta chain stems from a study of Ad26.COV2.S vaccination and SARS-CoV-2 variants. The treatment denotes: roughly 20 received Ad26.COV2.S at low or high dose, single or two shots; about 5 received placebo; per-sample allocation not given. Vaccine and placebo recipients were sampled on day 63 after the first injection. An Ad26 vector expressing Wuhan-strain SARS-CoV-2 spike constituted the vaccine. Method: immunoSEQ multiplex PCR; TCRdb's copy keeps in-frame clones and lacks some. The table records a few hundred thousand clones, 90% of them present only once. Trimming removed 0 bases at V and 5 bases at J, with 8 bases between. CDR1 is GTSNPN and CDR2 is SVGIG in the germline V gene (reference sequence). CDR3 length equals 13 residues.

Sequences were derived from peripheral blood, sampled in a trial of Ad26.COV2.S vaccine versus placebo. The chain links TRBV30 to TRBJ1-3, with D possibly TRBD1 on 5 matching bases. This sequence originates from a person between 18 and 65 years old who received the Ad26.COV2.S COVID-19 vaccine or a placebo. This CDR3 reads CAWSVQDRNTIYF. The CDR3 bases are TGTGCCTGGAGTGTACAGGACAGAAACACCATATATTTT.